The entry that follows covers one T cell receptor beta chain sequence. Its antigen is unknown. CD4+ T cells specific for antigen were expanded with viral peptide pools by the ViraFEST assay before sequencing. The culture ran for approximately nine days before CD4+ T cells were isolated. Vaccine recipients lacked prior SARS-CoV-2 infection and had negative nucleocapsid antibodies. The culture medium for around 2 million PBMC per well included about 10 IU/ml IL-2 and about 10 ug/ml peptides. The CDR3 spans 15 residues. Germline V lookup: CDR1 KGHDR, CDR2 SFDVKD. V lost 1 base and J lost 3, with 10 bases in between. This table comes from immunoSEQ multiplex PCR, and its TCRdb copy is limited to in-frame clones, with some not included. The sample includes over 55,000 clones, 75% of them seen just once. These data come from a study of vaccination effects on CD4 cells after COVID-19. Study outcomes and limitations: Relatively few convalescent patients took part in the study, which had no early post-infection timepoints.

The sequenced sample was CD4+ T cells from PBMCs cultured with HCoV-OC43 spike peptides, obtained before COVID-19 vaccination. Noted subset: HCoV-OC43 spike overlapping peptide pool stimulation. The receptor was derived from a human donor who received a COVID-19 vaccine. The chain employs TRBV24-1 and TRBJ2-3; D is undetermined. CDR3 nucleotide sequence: TGTGCCACCAGTGATTTTGGGCTGACGACAGATACGCAGTATTTT. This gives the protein CATSDFGLTTDTQYF.